What follows describes a single TCR beta chain. Its specificity is unknown. This entry is derived from a study of T cell responses to AZD1222 COVID-19 vaccine. Points from the study as a whole: Close to half of spike-specific TCRs reportedly recognize unmutated variant regions. Spike-specific TCR breadth rose after two AZD1222 doses, and depth rose as well.

Some clones are missing from TCRdb's copy, which holds only in-frame ones; the method was immunoSEQ multiplex PCR. Of about 120,000 clones in the sample, 70% to 90% were seen once. This CDR3 has 14 amino acids. V lost 5 bases and J lost 6; bases outside the gene matches: 12. Per the germline V gene, CDR1 is SQVTM and CDR2 is ANQGSEA. The sequence was obtained from an adult in good health. This sample comprised peripheral blood, obtained on day 0 of AZD1222 vaccination. V is TRBV29-1 and J is TRBJ1-2, with 7 bases that match TRBD1. CDR3 region: CSVFDHRGRNGYTF. The CDR3 bases are TGCAGCGTTTTTGACCACAGGGGCAGAAATGGCTACACCTTC. The whole variable domain, filled in from reference TRBV29-1 and TRBJ1-2, reads SAVISQKPSRDICQRGTSLTIQCQVDSQVTMMFWYRQQPGQSLTLIATANQGSEATYESGFVIDKFPISRPNLTFSTLTVSNMSPEDSSIYLCSVFDHRGRNGYTFGSGTRLTVV.